This T cell receptor (beta chain) is from a study of naive and memory T cell subsets. Study outcomes and limitations: Naive repertoires, especially CD8, held a few larger clonotypes, possibly memory cells re-expressing CD45RA. Clonotypes are single alpha or beta chains, not paired receptors.

An equimolar mix of two oligonucleotides served as the beta constant-region primer for TRBC1 and TRBC2. Four rounds of PCR amplified the ligated cDNA using nested alpha and beta constant-region primers plus SP2. The cDNA 3' end received a ligated single-stranded oligonucleotide carrying the SP2 primer and a 12-nucleotide UMI. TCRdb called the UMI-ligation and nested PCR reads again in MiXCR, with one record for every CDR3 protein. In the table there are tens of thousands of distinct CDR3 sequences, approximately 11% of which are singletons. The CDR3 totals 15 residues. Trimming took off 1 base at V and 0 bases at J, with 7 bases between the two ends. In its sample, this clonotype was seen a few times. As yet, its antigen is unknown.

The receptor was isolated from a human donor in good health. This chain joins TRBV12-3 or TRBV12-4 and TRBJ1-3; no clear D. Sequencing was done on a sample of naive CD4+ T cells from blood. The CDR3 bases are TGTGCCAGCAGTTTAGGGCTCCACTCTGGAAACACCATATATTTT. Translated, it gives CASSLGLHSGNTIYF.